A single sample is the source of the 21 T cell receptor beta chains below, sequenced in a study of blood T cell repertoires in COVID-19. TCRdb's copy holds only in-frame clones and misses some; the assay was immunoSEQ multiplex PCR. The sample lists roughly 400,000 clones; 80% to 90% were seen once. The sequenced sample consisted of PBMCs or T cells enriched from blood (not recorded which). These receptors all stem from a man aged 30 to 45 who had recovered from COVID-19.

The chain is built from TRBV9 and TRBJ2-7, with D tentatively TRBD2 (6 bases). V lost 0 bases to trimming and J lost 2 bases, with 12 bases between them. The CDR3 consists of 15 residues. Germline V gene data show CDR1 as SGDLS and CDR2 as YYNGEE. DNA for the CDR3: TGTGCCAGCAGCGTAGGGGTTAGCGGCCCCTACGAGCAGTACTTC. Translation: CASSVGVSGPYEQYF.

This chain links TRBV12-3 or TRBV12-4 with TRBJ2-7, with a possible D match to TRBD2 (5 bases). The CDR3 consists of 12 residues. V lost 5 bases, J lost 4 bases, and 9 bases lay in between. The CDR3 sequence: CASSVRGYEQYF. DNA for the CDR3: TGTGCCAGCAGTGTTCGCGGGTACGAGCAGTACTTC.

The chain employs TRBV6-5 and TRBJ1-1; 9 nucleotides align to TRBD1. This CDR3 region has 14 residues. Germline V gene sequence: CDR1 MNHEY, CDR2 SVGAGI. The junction had 8 bases not matched to a gene; V was cut back by 10 bases and J by 2 bases. Here the CDR3 DNA reads TGTGCCACCTATAGGGACAGGGCTAACACTGAAGCTTTCTTT. This codes for CATYRDRANTEAFF.

The CDR3 DNA follows: TGTGCCAGTAGGCCCCGCGGTGTCGGTATGAACACTGAAGCTTTCTTT. Translated: CASRPRGVGMNTEAFF. The chain has TRBV19 and TRBJ1-1, with D unresolved. The germline V gene encodes CDR1 LNHDA and CDR2 SQIVND (reference sequence). The CDR3 is 16 residues long. Trimming shortened V by 6 bases and J by 0 bases, and 17 bases separated the two germline ends.

A single count supports this clone. The rearrangement joins TRBV5-1 to TRBJ2-3; 10 bases map to TRBD1. V shed 2 bases, J shed 14 bases, and the junction held 11 bases outside the gene matches. CDR3 length equals 14 residues. CDR1 SGHRS and CDR2 YFSETQ come from the germline V gene. The CDR3 reads CASSLTYGTGVGYF. The CDR3 bases are TGCGCCAGCAGCTTAACCTACGGGACAGGGGTTGGGTATTTT.

The chain couples TRBV19 to TRBJ1-1; 7 nucleotides align to TRBD1. Germline-derived CDR1 and CDR2 are LNHDA and SQIVND (reference sequence). The CDR3 extends over 14 amino acids. The V segment lost 6 bases and the J segment 3 bases; nucleotides outside the gene matches: 7. CDR3 DNA sequence: TGTGCCAGTAGCCCACCTCAGGGGGACACTGAAGCTTTCTTT. It specifies CASSPPQGDTEAFF.

DNA for the CDR3: TGTGCCTGGAGTTCACCGGACAGGGCCAGCTACACCTTC. Its protein product is CAWSSPDRASYTF. This chain uses TRBV30 with TRBJ1-2; 8 nucleotides agree with TRBD1. The V and J ends lost 2 bases and 9 bases, in that order; junction bases with no gene match: 8. This CDR3 has 13 residues. CDR1 and CDR2 from the germline V gene are GTSNPN and SVGIG (reference sequence). Together with reference TRBV30 and TRBJ1-2, the CDR3 gives the full variable domain: SQTIHQWPATLVQPVGSPLSLECTVEGTSNPNLYWYRQAAGRGLQLLFYSVGIGQISSEVPQNLSASRPQDRQFILSSKKLLLSDSGFYLCAWSSPDRASYTFGSGTRLTVV.

V is TRBV18 and J is TRBJ1-6, with 7 bases identical to TRBD1. Trimming removed 5 bases from V and 0 bases from J; junction bases left unmatched: 4. The CDR3 runs 16 residues. Germline assignment: CDR1 KGHSH and CDR2 LQKENI. Here the CDR3 DNA reads TGTGCCAGCTCAACTACAGGGGACTCCTATAATTCACCCCTCCACTTT. Protein sequence: CASSTTGDSYNSPLHF.

V and J are TRBV2 and TRBJ1-2; no firm D call. This CDR3 has 15 amino acids. With 1 base removed from V and 2 bases from J, the gap between germline ends came to 11 bases. Germline V gene sequence: CDR1 SNHLY, CDR2 FYNNEI. CDR3 sequence (DNA): TGTGCCAGCAGTGAAGGAGGCCCAACCAACTATGGCTACACCTTC. Protein sequence: CASSEGGPTNYGYTF.

The rearrangement uses TRBV4-1 and TRBJ1-1, with 9 bases identical to TRBD1. The CDR3 extends over 15 amino acids. The V gene's germline CDR1 is MGHRA and CDR2 YSYEKL. V lost 0 bases and J lost 5; bases outside the gene matches: 4. Here the CDR3 reads CASSQDGQGRTEAFF. CDR3 sequence (DNA): TGCGCCAGCAGCCAAGATGGACAGGGGAGGACTGAAGCTTTCTTT.

The chain employs TRBV11-2 and TRBJ1-4; 10 bases agree with TRBD1. This CDR3 spans 17 amino acids. V trimming: 4 bases; J trimming: 8 bases; junction bases outside the gene matches: 13. Germline CDR1 is SGHAT and CDR2 is FQNNGV. The CDR3 DNA reads as TGTGCCAGCAGCTCTGGGACAGGGGTGTTCGTGGTGGAAAAACTGTTTTTT. Translating gives CASSSGTGVFVVEKLFF.

This chain links TRBV3-1 (or the pseudogene TRBV3-2) with TRBJ1-3; no definite D call. The CDR3 extends over 15 amino acids. Germline V gene sequence: CDR1 LGHDT, CDR2 YNNKEL (reference sequence). V dropped 2 bases and J dropped 8 bases, with 16 bases sitting between them. CDR3 sequence reads: CASSQSGYASDTIYF. In DNA form, the CDR3 reads TGTGCCAGCAGCCAATCGGGGTACGCCTCGGACACCATATATTTT.

V gene TRBV20-1 combines with J gene TRBJ1-1; 7 nucleotides agree with TRBD1. The V segment lost 3 bases and the J segment 4 bases; nucleotides outside the gene matches: 5. The CDR3 is 13 amino acids. Germline CDR1 DFQATT, CDR2 SNEGSKA (reference sequence). CDR3 in amino acids: CSASYRGRTEAFF. The DNA of the CDR3 is TGCAGTGCTAGTTACAGGGGACGCACTGAAGCTTTCTTT.

In this sample, this clone turned up once. The chain uses TRBV19 and TRBJ2-1; 10 bases align to TRBD2. CDR1 is LNHDA, CDR2 SQIVND, per germline (reference sequence). The CDR3 runs 16 residues. Losses at the gene ends were 5 bases for V and 6 bases for J; bases not matched to a gene: 10. The CDR3 sequence is CASSPSLAGEPNEQFF. CDR3 DNA: TGTGCCAGTAGTCCCTCTCTAGCGGGAGAGCCCAATGAGCAGTTCTTC.

The chain combines TRBV6-2 or TRBV6-3 with TRBJ2-1, with 7 positions matching TRBD2. Trimming at V came to 4 bases and at J to 5 bases, leaving 5 bases not matched to a gene. The germline V gene encodes CDR1 MNHEY and CDR2 SVGEGT. This CDR3 has 14 residues. The CDR3 DNA reads TGTGCCAGCAGTTTTTTGGCGGGAGACAATGAGCAGTTCTTC. It specifies CASSFLAGDNEQFF.

The V call is TRBV27, the J call TRBJ1-4, with 8 bases identical to TRBD1. With V trimmed by 6 bases and J by 5 bases, 14 bases remained unmatched. Germline V CDR1 and CDR2: MNHEY, SMNVEV (reference sequence). This CDR3 is built from 17 residues. The CDR3 nucleotides read TGTGCCAGCAGCCCCACCGGGACAGGTTCTCCGAATGAAAAACTGTTTTTT. This translates into CASSPTGTGSPNEKLFF.

This rearrangement joins TRBV7-2 to TRBJ2-5; D not resolved. The germline V gene encodes CDR1 SGHTA and CDR2 FQGNSA. V lost 3 bases to trimming and J lost 2 bases, with 13 bases between them. The CDR3 has 15 amino acids. For the CDR3, the DNA is TGTGCCAGCAGCTTGCGGAGAAGCGTTCAAGAGACCCAGTACTTC. Residues: CASSLRRSVQETQYF.

The gene calls are TRBV28 and TRBJ1-1; D might be TRBD1 (6 bases). V dropped 6 bases and J dropped 7 bases, with 12 bases sitting between them. CDR3 length: 12 amino acids. CDR1 is MDHEN and CDR2 is SYDVKM in the germline V gene. The CDR3 nucleotides are TGTGCCAGCAGGGACAGAAATTTTGAAGCTTTCTTT. It yields the protein CASRDRNFEAFF.

This chain joins TRBV5-6 and TRBJ2-1; tentative D call: TRBD1 (5 bases). Trimming shortened V by 3 bases and J by 5 bases, and 15 bases separated the two germline ends. Germline V gene data show CDR1 as SGHDT and CDR2 as YYEEEE. The CDR3 sequence is 15 residues long. Here the CDR3 DNA reads TGTGCCAGCAGCTCCTTCCAGGGTGGGGACAATGAGCAGTTCTTC. Translated: CASSSFQGGDNEQFF.

This clone was detected only a few times. V usage is TRBV12-3 or TRBV12-4 and J usage is TRBJ1-1; no reliable D call. This CDR3 comprises 13 residues. The V and J ends lost 6 bases and 11 bases respectively, with 19 bases between them. CDR3 amino acids: CASRTNGGGGAFF. Written as DNA, the CDR3 is TGTGCCAGCAGAACGAACGGCGGTGGAGGGGCTTTCTTT.

The chain employs TRBV7-8 and TRBJ2-1; 9 nucleotides match TRBD1. The junction had 15 bases not matched to a gene; V was cut back by 5 bases and J by 7 bases. The CDR3 is 17 residues long. CDR1 is SGHVS, CDR2 FQNEAQ, per germline. The CDR3 DNA is TGTGCCAGCAGCCCCGGATCCCTGGGACAGGGTTTTAATGAGCAGTTCTTC. Protein: CASSPGSLGQGFNEQFF.